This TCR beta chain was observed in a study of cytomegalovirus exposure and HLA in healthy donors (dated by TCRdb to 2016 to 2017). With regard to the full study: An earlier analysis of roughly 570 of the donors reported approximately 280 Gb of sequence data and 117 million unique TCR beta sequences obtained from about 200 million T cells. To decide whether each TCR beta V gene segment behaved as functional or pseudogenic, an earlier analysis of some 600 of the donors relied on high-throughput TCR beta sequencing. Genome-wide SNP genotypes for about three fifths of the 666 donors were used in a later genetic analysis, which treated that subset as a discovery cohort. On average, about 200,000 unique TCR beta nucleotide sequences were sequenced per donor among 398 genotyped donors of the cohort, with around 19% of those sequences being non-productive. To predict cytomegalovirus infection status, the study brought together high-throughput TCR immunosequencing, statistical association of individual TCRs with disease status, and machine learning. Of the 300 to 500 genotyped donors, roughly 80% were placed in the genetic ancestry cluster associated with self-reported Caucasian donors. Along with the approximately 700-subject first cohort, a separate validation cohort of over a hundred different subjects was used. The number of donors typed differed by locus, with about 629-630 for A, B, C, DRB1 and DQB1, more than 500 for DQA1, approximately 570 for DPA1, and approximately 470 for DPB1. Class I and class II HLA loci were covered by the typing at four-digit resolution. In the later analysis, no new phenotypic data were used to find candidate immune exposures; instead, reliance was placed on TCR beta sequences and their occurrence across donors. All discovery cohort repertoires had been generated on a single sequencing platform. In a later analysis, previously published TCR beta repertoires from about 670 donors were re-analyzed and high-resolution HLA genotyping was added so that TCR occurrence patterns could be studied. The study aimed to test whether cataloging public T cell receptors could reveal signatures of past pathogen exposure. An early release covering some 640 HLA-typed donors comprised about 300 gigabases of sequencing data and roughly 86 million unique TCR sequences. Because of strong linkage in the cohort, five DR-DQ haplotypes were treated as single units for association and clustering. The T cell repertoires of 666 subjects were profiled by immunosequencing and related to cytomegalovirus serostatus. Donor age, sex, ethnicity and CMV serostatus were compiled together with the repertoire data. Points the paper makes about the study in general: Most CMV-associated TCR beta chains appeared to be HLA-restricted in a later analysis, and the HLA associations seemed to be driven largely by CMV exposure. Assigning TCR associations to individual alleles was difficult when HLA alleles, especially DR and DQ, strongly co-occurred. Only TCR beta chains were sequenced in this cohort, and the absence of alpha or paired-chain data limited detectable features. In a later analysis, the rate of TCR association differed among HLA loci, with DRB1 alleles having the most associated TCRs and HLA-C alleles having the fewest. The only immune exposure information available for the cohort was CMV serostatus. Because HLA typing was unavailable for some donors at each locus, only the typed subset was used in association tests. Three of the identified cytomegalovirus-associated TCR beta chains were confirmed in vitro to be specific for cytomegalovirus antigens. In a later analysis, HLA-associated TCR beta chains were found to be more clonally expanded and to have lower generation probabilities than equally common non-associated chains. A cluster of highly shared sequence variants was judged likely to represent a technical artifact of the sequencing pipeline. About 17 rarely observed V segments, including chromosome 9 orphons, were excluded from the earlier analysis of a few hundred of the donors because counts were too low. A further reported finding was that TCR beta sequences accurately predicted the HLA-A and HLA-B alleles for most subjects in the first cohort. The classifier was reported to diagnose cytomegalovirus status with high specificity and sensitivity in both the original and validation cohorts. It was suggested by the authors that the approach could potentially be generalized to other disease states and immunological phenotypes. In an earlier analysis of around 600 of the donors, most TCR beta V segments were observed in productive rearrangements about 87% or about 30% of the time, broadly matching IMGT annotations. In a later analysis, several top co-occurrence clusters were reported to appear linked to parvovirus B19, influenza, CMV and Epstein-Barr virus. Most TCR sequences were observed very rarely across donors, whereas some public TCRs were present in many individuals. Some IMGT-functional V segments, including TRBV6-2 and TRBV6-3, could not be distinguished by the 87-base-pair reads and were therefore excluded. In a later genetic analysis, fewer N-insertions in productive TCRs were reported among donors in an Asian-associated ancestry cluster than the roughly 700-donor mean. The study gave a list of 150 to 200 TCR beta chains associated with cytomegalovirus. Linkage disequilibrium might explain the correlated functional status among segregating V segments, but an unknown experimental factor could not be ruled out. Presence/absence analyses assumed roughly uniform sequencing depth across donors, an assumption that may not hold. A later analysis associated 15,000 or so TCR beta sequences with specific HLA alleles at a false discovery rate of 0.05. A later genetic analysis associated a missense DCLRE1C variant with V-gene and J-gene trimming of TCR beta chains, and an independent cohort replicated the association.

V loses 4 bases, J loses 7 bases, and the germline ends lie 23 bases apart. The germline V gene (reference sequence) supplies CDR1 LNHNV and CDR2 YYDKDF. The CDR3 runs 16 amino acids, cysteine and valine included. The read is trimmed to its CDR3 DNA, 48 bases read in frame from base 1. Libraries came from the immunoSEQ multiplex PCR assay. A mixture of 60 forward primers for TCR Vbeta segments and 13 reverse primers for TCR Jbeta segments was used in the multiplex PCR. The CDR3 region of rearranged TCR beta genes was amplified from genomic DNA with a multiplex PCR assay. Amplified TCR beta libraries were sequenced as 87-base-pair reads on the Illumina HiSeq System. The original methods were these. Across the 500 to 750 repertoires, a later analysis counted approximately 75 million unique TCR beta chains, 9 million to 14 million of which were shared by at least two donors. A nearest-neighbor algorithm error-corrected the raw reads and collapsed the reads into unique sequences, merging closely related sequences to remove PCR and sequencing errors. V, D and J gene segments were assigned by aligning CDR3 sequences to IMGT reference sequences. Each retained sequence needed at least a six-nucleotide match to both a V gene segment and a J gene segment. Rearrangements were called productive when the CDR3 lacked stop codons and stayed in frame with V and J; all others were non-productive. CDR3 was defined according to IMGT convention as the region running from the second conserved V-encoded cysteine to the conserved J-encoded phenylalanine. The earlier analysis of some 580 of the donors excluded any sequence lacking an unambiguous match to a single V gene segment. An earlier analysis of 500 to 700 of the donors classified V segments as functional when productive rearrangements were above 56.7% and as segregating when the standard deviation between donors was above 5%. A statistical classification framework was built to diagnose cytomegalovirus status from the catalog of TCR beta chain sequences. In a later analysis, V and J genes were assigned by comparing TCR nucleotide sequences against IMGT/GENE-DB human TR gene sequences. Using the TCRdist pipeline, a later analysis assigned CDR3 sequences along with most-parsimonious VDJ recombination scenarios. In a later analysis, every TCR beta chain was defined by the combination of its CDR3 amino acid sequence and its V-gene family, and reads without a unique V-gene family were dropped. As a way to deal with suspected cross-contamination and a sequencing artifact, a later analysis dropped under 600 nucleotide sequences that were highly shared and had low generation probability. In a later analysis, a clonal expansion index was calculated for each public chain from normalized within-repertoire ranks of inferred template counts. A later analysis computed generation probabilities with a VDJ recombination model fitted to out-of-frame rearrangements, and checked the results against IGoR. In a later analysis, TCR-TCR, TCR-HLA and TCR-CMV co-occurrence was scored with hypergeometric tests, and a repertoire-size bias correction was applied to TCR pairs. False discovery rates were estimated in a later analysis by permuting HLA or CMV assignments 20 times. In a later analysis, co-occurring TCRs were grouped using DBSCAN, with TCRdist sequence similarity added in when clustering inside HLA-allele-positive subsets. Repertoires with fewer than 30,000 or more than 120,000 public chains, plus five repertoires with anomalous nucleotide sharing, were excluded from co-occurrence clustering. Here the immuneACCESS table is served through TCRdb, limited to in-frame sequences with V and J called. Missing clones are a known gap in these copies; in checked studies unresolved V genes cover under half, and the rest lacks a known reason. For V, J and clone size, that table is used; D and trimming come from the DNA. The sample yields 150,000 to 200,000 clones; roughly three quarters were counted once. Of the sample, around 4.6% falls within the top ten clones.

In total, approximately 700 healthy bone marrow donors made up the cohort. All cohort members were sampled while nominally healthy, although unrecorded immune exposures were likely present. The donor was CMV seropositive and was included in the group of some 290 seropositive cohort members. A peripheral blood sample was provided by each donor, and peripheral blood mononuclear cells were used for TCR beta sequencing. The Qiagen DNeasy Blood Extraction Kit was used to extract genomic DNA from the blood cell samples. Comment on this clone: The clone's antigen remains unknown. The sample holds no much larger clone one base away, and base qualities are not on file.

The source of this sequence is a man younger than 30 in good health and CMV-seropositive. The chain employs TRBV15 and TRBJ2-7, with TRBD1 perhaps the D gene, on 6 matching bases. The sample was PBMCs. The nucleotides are TGTGCCACCAGCACCTTCACCGGGACAATCGGTTCGGAGCAGTACGTC. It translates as CATSTFTGTIGSEQYV.